This T cell receptor (beta chain) was profiled in a study of shared clonotypes between healthy human individuals. The assay used deep level. TCRdb's table, derived via immunoSEQ multiplex PCR, lists solely in-frame clones and lacks some. The sample has about 2 million clones, about 95% seen once; the top ten hold more than 0.1%. Overall study findings and caveats: Larger estimated richness was generally seen in naive subsets than in memory subsets. Among donors, the sharing of clonotypes was expected to be influenced by sequencing depth.

For this clone: Its antigen remains unknown.

In germline, CDR1 is SGHKS, CDR2 YYEKEE (reference sequence). Trimming shortened V by 2 bases and J by 7 bases, and 16 bases separated the two germline ends. The CDR3 extends over 15 amino acids. The source is a young man in good health. This chain joins TRBV5-5 and TRBJ1-5; perhaps TRBD1 as D (5 bases). Sequences were obtained from naive CD4+ T cells sorted from blood. Regarding subset: CD45RA+ positively selected. The DNA of the CDR3 is TGTGCCAGCAGCTTTTCCGGGACCCGGGGACAGCCCCAGCATTTT. It codes for CASSFSGTRGQPQHF.